The 5 T cell receptor beta chains below were found in one sample sequenced in a study of human T cells and chemical hapten exposure. The time point denotes: patch test 3, about 24 weeks after DPC sensitization. Stated treatment: therapeutic diphenylcyclopropenone sensitization with weekly scalp DPC. Someone pulled total RNA out of unfractionated whole blood. MiXCR, applied by TCRdb to the RACE reads, yields one record per CDR3 protein. The sample consists of some 38,000 distinct CDR3 sequences, 9.5% of them appearing once. The sequences come from whole blood, collected in connection with sensitization to the hapten diphenylcyclopropenone (DPC). The receptors shown here come from a man aged 50 to 59 with alopecia areata. Some clones in this sample may be carry-over from other donors' samples.

This clonotype appeared many times. The CDR3 is CASSYQPNPSGNTIYF. The CDR3 DNA reads TGTGCCAGCAGTTACCAGCCTAACCCGTCTGGAAACACCATATATTTT. The V and J genes are TRBV6-2 or TRBV6-3 and TRBJ1-3; D is unclear. The CDR3 runs 16 residues. Germline CDR1 is MNHEY and CDR2 is SVGEGT. Trimming shortened V by 2 bases and J by 1 base, and 12 bases separated the two germline ends.

This clonotype was counted at least ten times. The V gene is TRBV18, the J gene TRBJ1-2, with D perhaps matching TRBD1 (6 bases). The germline V gene encodes CDR1 KGHSH and CDR2 LQKENI. V gave up 2 bases and J gave up 1 base, with 11 bases separating them. This CDR3 is built from 15 residues. The CDR3 bases are TGTGCCAGCTCACCAACGGGGGCCTTTAACTATGGCTACACCTTC. Translated: CASSPTGAFNYGYTF.

In its sample, this clonotype was seen a few times. V gene TRBV24-1 combines with J gene TRBJ2-1; D ambiguous. CDR3 length: 11 amino acids. V was trimmed by 4 bases and J by 3 bases, leaving 0 bases between them. Germline loops: CDR1 KGHDR, CDR2 SFDVKD. The CDR3 coding sequence is TGTGCCACCAGTGACTACAATGAGCAGTTCTTC. Residues: CATSDYNEQFF.

The rearrangement links TRBV28 to TRBJ2-1; no firm D call. The germline V and J ends were trimmed by 5 bases and 3 bases, with 14 bases remaining between them. CDR1 and CDR2 (germline): MDHEN, SYDVKM. The CDR3 has 15 residues. The CDR3 is CASSLLDGNYNEQFF. Written as DNA, the CDR3 is TGTGCCAGCAGTCTTCTAGACGGAAACTACAATGAGCAGTTCTTC.

This clonotype has a handful of counts. The chain links TRBV29-1 to TRBJ2-2, with 9 bases lining up with TRBD1. V was pared by 5 bases and J by 3 bases, with 10 bases of the junction left unmatched. Per germline, CDR1 SQVTM and CDR2 ANQGSEA. CDR3 length equals 16 residues. The CDR3 is CSVSIRDREYTGELFF. In nucleotides, the CDR3 is TGCAGCGTTTCAATCCGGGACAGGGAGTACACCGGGGAGCTGTTTTTT.